Below are 17 T cell receptor beta chains sequenced from a single sample in a study of identical twins (dated by TCRdb to the mid-2010s). The method was 5' RACE. Instrument used: Illumina HiSeq 2000. In-frame beta chains were kept once TCRdb had trimmed the public reads at Q25 with fastp and called clones with MiXCR. Identical CDR3 protein sequences are pooled into one entry, listed with their most common genes and DNA. This sample lists around 450,000 distinct CDR3 sequences; 13% to 15% were detected once. The ten most abundant clones make up about 0.52% of the sample. A further study also used this sample, focusing on yellow fever vaccine responses in identical twins.

The material sequenced was CD4+ T cells sorted from blood. The origin of the receptors is a woman aged 18-29 years in good health.

V usage is TRBV28 and J usage is TRBJ2-7; TRBD2 matches 7 bases. The CDR3 length is 14 residues. The V segment lost 9 bases and the J segment 0 bases; nucleotides outside the gene matches: 8. Germline-derived CDR1 and CDR2 are MDHEN and SYDVKM. DNA for the CDR3: TGTGCCAGGATCAGCGGGACTCTCTCCTACGAGCAGTACTTC. It translates to CARISGTLSYEQYF.

This clonotype was seen only a few times. A much larger clone lies one base from this, so it may be a read error. The chain links TRBV12-3 or TRBV12-4 to TRBJ2-3; D is undetermined. This CDR3 spans 13 amino acids. Here the CDR3 reads CANSFSPADTQYF. CDR3 bases: TGTGCCAACAGTTTCTCCCCCGCAGATACGCAGTATTTT.

The V and J genes are TRBV4-3 and TRBJ2-7; 7 nucleotides line up with TRBD2. CDR3 size: 18 residues. J lost 4 bases, V lost 5 bases, and 20 bases had no gene match. Germline V CDR1 and CDR2: LGHNA, YSLEER. The CDR3 coding sequence is TGCGCCAGCAGCTGGATTTCGGGTTTGGCGGGAGTTATGTACGAGCAGTACTTC. Translated, it gives CASSWISGLAGVMYEQYF.

This clonotype was counted between two and nine times. The junction and the germline gene differ at one end; a read error may be behind it. The V gene is TRBV14, the J gene TRBJ1-1; D is perhaps TRBD1 (6 bases). This CDR3 is built from 17 residues. Germline V lookup: CDR1 SGHDN, CDR2 FVKESK. The CDR3 here is CPLGRGCHVGQDTEAFF. Here the CDR3 DNA reads TGCCCCCTGGGCAGGGGTTGTCATGTGGGGCAGGACACTGAAGCTTTCTTT.

The chain uses TRBV6-1 and TRBJ2-3; D ambiguous. With 5 bases removed from V and 5 bases from J, the gap between germline ends came to 17 bases. The CDR3 spans 15 residues. Germline V CDR1 and CDR2: MNHNS, SASEGT. In DNA, the CDR3 is TGTGCCAGCAGTCTCCTCAAGCCATTGGTAGATACGCAGTATTTT. This sequence encodes CASSLLKPLVDTQYF.

This clonotype was observed at least ten times. This chain links TRBV7-2 with TRBJ2-1; TRBD2 aligns across 11 bases. CDR1 and CDR2 from the germline V gene are SGHTA and FQGNSA. The CDR3 is made up of 15 amino acids. J gave up 12 bases and V 1 base, and 8 bases lay outside the gene matches. The CDR3 here is CASSLVTSGSSGQFF. Here the CDR3 DNA reads TGTGCCAGCAGCTTAGTTACTAGCGGGAGCTCGGGGCAGTTCTTC.

V usage is TRBV14 and J usage is TRBJ1-1; a possible D gene is TRBD1 (5 bases). The CDR3 is made up of 17 amino acids. The germline V and J ends were trimmed by 0 bases and 0 bases, with 14 bases remaining between them. From germline, CDR1 is SGHDN and CDR2 FVKESK. The CDR3 DNA sequence: TGTGCCAGCAGCCAAGAAAGGTATGGGGGGATGAACACTGAAGCTTTCTTT. Protein product: CASSQERYGGMNTEAFF.

This clonotype was seen a handful of times. The CDR3 sequence: CASSYPRTGNEQFF. The CDR3 DNA is TGTGCCAGCAGTTACCCCAGGACAGGCAATGAGCAGTTCTTC. The V gene is TRBV6-2 or TRBV6-3, the J gene TRBJ2-1, with TRBD1 matching over 7 bases. This CDR3 has 14 amino acids. V dropped 2 bases and J dropped 6; count of bases not matched to a gene: 4. Germline V gene sequence: CDR1 MNHEY, CDR2 SVGEGT.

The chain links TRBV24-1 to TRBJ2-1, with unresolved D. Trimming shortened V by 1 base and J by 0 bases, and 9 bases separated the two germline ends. The CDR3 has 16 amino acids. Germline CDR1 reads KGHDR; CDR2 reads SFDVKD. The CDR3 DNA follows: TGTGCCACCAGTGATTTCTCAAAAGGCTCCTACAATGAGCAGTTCTTC. Protein: CATSDFSKGSYNEQFF.

The rearrangement joins TRBV20-1 to TRBJ2-3; 10 nucleotides match TRBD2. J was trimmed by 3 bases and V by 6 bases; bases with no gene match: 6. The CDR3 is 14 amino acids. Germline CDR1 reads DFQATT; CDR2 reads SNEGSKA (reference sequence). The CDR3 nucleotides read TGCAGTGCCTCGAGCGGGGGGGCGACAGATACGCAGTATTTT. Translating gives CSASSGGATDTQYF.

The gene calls are TRBV27 and TRBJ2-3; 7 bases line up with TRBD2. Losses at the gene ends were 4 bases for V and 2 bases for J; bases not matched to a gene: 9. The CDR3 length is 16 residues. Germline lookup yields CDR1 MNHEY and CDR2 SMNVEV (reference sequence). CDR3: CASSSKTSRYTDTQYF. DNA of the CDR3: TGTGCCAGCAGTTCAAAGACTAGCAGGTACACAGATACGCAGTATTTT.

This clonotype appeared many times. V is TRBV29-1 and J is TRBJ2-1, with 9 bases lining up with TRBD1. Trimming at V came to 6 bases and at J to 11 bases, leaving 14 bases not matched to a gene. The CDR3 extends over 14 amino acids. CDR1 is SQVTM and CDR2 is ANQGSEA in the germline V gene. CDR3 in amino acids: CSVPPSDRGYKQFF. The CDR3 coding sequence is TGCAGCGTCCCGCCGTCGGACAGGGGATACAAGCAGTTCTTC.

This clonotype was picked up a small number of times. The chain recombines TRBV5-1 with TRBJ1-1; the D gene is possibly TRBD1 (6 bases). The CDR3 runs to 12 residues. Germline lookup yields CDR1 SGHRS and CDR2 YFSETQ. V was shortened by 6 bases and J by 4 bases, with 10 bases between the two germline ends. The chain's CDR3 is CASKEGGTEAFF. CDR3 nucleotides: TGCGCCAGCAAGGAAGGGGGCACTGAAGCTTTCTTT.

This clonotype showed up just a few times. This chain connects TRBV9 to TRBJ2-7; TRBD2 aligns across 10 bases. Per the germline V gene, CDR1 is SGDLS and CDR2 is YYNGEE. The junction had 3 bases not matched to a gene; V was cut back by 0 bases and J by 3 bases. This CDR3 region has 15 residues. CDR3 nucleotide sequence: TGTGCCAGCAGCGTAGGGACTAGCGGAAGCTACGAGCAGTACTTC. Protein sequence: CASSVGTSGSYEQYF.

The genes are TRBV6-5 and TRBJ2-7; D is uncertain. V was trimmed by 2 bases and J by 3 bases, leaving 8 bases between them. The CDR3 contains 13 residues. The germline V gene encodes CDR1 MNHEY and CDR2 SVGAGI. CDR3: CASSYGVSYEQYF. Here the CDR3 DNA reads TGTGCCAGCAGTTACGGGGTGAGCTACGAGCAGTACTTC.

The table lists this clonotype with a few counts. The chain links TRBV5-1 to TRBJ1-5; D is uncertain. CDR1 is SGHRS and CDR2 is YFSETQ in the germline V gene. Trimming took off 0 bases at V and 7 bases at J, with 8 bases between the two ends. This CDR3 spans 13 amino acids. The CDR3 DNA is TGCGCCAGCAGCTTGGCCGGGAGCCAGCCCCAGCATTTT. Translation gives CASSLAGSQPQHF.

This clonotype was observed a few times. This chain uses TRBV12-3 or TRBV12-4 with TRBJ1-1; TRBD1 aligns across 7 bases. The V gene end was trimmed by 3 bases and the J gene end by 1 base; junction bases not matched to a gene: 5. The CDR3 contains 15 residues. The CDR3 here is CASSFATGWNTEAFF. DNA of the CDR3: TGTGCCAGCAGTTTTGCGACAGGGTGGAACACTGAAGCTTTCTTT.